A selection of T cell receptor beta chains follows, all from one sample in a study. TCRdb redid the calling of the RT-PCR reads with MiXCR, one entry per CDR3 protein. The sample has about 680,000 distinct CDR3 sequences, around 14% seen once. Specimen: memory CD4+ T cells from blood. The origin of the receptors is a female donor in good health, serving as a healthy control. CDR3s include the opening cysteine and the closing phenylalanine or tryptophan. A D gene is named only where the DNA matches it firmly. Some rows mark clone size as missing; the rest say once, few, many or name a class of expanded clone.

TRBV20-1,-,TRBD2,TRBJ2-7,CSAGGGSGIDNEQYF,TGCAGTGCGGGGGGGGGTAGCGGGATCGATAACGAGCAGTACTTC
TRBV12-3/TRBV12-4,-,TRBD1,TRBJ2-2,CASSPGRTGGTGELFF,TGTGCCAGCAGTCCAGGCCGGACAGGGGGTACCGGGGAGCTGTTTTTT
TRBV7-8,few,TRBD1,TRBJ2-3,CASSPTARTGATDTQYF,TGTGCCAGCAGCCCTACGGCGCGGACAGGGGCCACAGATACGCAGTATTTT
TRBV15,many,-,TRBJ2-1,CATSRLDTILFF,TGTGCCACCAGCAGACTTGACACCATCCTGTTCTTC
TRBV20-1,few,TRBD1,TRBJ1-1,CSARDRRQGAFSEAFF,TGCAGTGCTAGAGATAGGAGGCAGGGGGCTTTTAGTGAAGCTTTCTTT
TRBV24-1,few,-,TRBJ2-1,CATSDPSFGGSYNEQFF,TGTGCCACCAGTGATCCCTCCTTCGGGGGCTCCTACAATGAGCAGTTCTTC
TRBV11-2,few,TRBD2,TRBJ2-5,CASSPGRAETQYF,TGTGCCAGCAGCCCAGGGAGGGCAGAGACCCAGTACTTC
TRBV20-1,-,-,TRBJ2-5,CSATTLGLALRETQYF,TGCAGTGCTACTACCCTAGGGCTAGCGCTTCGAGAGACCCAGTACTTC
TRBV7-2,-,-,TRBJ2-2,CASSRYLLTNTGELFF,TGTGCCAGCAGCCGATACCTTCTTACGAACACCGGGGAGCTGTTTTTT
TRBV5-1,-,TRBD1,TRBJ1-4,CASKKQGMEEKLFF,TGCGCCAGCAAAAAACAGGGGATGGAGGAAAAACTGTTTTTT
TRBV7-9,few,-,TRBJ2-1,CASSFEYNGGEQFF,TGTGCCAGCAGCTTCGAATACAACGGAGGAGAGCAGTTCTTC
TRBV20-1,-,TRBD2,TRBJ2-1,CSARDGTSGRSYNEQFF,TGCAGTGCTAGAGATGGGACTAGCGGGAGGTCTTACAATGAGCAGTTCTTC
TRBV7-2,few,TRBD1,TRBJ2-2,CASSGLGGQGAGELFF,TGTGCCAGCAGCGGGCTGGGCGGACAGGGGGCCGGGGAGCTGTTTTTT
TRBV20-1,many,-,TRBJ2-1,CSARDLGRTYNEQFF,TGCAGTGCTAGAGATCTTGGCCGAACCTACAATGAGCAGTTCTTC
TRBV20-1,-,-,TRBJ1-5,CSASLLLLGGQPQHF,TGCAGTGCTAGCCTCTTATTGTTGGGAGGACAGCCCCAGCATTTT
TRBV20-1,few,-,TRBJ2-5,CSTWGNQETQYF,TGCAGTACGTGGGGGAACCAAGAGACCCAGTACTTC
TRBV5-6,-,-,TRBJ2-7,CASRTAPSSYEQYF,TGTGCCAGCAGGACAGCCCCGAGCTCCTACGAGCAGTACTTC
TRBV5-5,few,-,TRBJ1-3,CASSQPREAGNTIYF,TGTGCCAGCAGCCAACCCAGGGAGGCTGGAAACACCATATATTTT
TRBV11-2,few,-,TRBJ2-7,CASSQGRSSYEQYF,TGTGCCAGCAGCCAAGGCCGGAGCTCCTACGAGCAGTACTTC
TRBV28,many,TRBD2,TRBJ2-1,CASNSGTAYNEQFF,TGTGCCAGCAATAGCGGGACCGCCTACAATGAGCAGTTCTTC
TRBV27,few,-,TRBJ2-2,CATRTWGTGELFF,TGTGCCACCAGGACATGGGGCACCGGGGAGCTGTTTTTT
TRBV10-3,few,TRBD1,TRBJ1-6,CAIRGTGDNSPLHF,TGTGCCATCAGGGGGACAGGGGATAATTCACCCCTCCACTTT
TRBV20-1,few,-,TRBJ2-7,CGGGTGGYEQYF,TGCGGGGGAGGGACAGGAGGTTACGAGCAGTACTTC
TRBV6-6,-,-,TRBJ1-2,CATASQLANYGYTF,TGTGCCACTGCGTCCCAGTTAGCTAACTATGGCTACACCTTC
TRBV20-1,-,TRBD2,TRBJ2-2,CSAATLAGGLTGELFF,TGCAGTGCAGCAACTCTAGCGGGGGGACTCACCGGGGAGCTGTTTTTT
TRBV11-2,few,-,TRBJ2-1,CASSPVEGMDEQFF,TGTGCCAGCAGCCCAGTTGAGGGTATGGATGAGCAGTTCTTC
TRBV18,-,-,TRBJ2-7,CASSPRRDLEGEQYF,TGTGCCAGCTCACCACGACGGGACTTAGAAGGGGAGCAGTACTTC
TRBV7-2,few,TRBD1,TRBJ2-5,CASSRDRGRQETQYF,TGTGCCAGCAGCCGAGACAGGGGTCGGCAAGAGACCCAGTACTTC
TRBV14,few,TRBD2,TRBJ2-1,CASRQTGLYYNEQFF,TGTGCCAGCAGACAGACGGGACTATACTACAATGAGCAGTTCTTC
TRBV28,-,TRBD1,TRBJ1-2,CASSLTGGGHGYTF,TGTGCCAGCAGTCTCACAGGGGGCGGACATGGCTACACCTTC
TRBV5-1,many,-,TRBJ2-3,CASSESLIPDTQYF,TGCGCCAGCAGCGAATCGCTCATCCCAGATACGCAGTATTTT
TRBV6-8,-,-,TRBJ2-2,CARGGRTYTGELFF,TGTGCCAGGGGGGGACGGACCTACACCGGGGAGCTGTTTTTT
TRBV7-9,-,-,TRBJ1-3,CASSQDGMTGNTIYF,TGTGCCAGCAGCCAAGACGGGATGACTGGAAACACCATATATTTT
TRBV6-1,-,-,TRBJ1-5,CASSEGGINQPQHF,TGTGCCAGCAGTGAAGGGGGTATCAATCAGCCCCAGCATTTT
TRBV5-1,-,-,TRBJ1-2,CASSLEGWYGYTF,TGCGCCAGCAGTTTGGAGGGATGGTATGGCTACACCTTC
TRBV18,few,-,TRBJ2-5,CASSRGFEETQYF,TGTGCCAGCTCACGGGGGTTTGAAGAGACCCAGTACTTC
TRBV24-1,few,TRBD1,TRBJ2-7,CATSDFKGAGEQYF,TGTGCCACCAGTGATTTCAAGGGGGCGGGTGAGCAGTACTTC
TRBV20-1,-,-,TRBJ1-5,CSASWGVDGGNQPQHF,TGCAGTGCTAGCTGGGGGGTAGACGGCGGCAATCAGCCCCAGCATTTT
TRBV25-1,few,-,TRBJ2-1,CASSGEGIFSYNEQFF,TGTGCCAGCAGTGGCGAGGGAATTTTCTCCTACAATGAGCAGTTCTTC
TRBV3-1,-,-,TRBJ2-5,CASSRGLLGQETQYF,TGTGCCAGCAGCCGAGGACTCCTAGGCCAAGAGACCCAGTACTTC
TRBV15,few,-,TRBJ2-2,CATGRGAGGELFF,TGTGCCACCGGACGGGGGGCCGGCGGGGAGCTGTTTTTT
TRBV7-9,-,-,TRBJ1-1,CASSLYLGVGEAFF,TGTGCCAGCAGCTTATATCTCGGGGTTGGAGAAGCTTTCTTT
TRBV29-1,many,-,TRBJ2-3,CSVARATTDTQYF,TGCAGCGTCGCCAGGGCGACCACAGATACGCAGTATTTT
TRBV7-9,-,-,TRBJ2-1,CASIRENPLDEQFF,TGTGCCAGCATCAGGGAGAACCCCTTGGATGAGCAGTTCTTC
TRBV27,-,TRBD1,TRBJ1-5,CASRPDLGQGRQPQHF,TGTGCCAGCAGGCCGGACCTAGGACAGGGGAGACAGCCCCAGCATTTT
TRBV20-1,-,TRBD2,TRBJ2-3,CSTLNPGGPTDTQYF,TGCAGTACACTGAATCCGGGAGGGCCGACAGATACGCAGTATTTT
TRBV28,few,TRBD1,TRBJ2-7,CASSLPAGGTPPYEQYF,TGTGCCAGCAGTCTTCCCGCAGGGGGAACCCCTCCCTACGAGCAGTACTTC
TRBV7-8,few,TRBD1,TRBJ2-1,CASSFNAGQGVDEQFF,TGTGCCAGCAGCTTTAACGCGGGACAGGGTGTAGATGAGCAGTTCTTC
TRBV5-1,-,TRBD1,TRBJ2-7,CASSLDGDRTLEQYF,TGCGCCAGCAGCTTGGACGGGGACAGGACCCTCGAGCAGTACTTC
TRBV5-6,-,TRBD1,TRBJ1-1,CASSPTGMGTEAFF,TGTGCCAGCAGCCCGACAGGGATGGGCACTGAAGCTTTCTTT
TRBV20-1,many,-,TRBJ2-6,CSADSGTGANVLTF,TGCAGTGCTGACTCGGGGACTGGGGCCAACGTCCTGACTTTC
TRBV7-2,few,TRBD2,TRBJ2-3,CASSLRRGGLNPDTQYF,TGTGCCAGCAGCTTACGTCGCGGGGGTTTGAATCCAGATACGCAGTATTTT
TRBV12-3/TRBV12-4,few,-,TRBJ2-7,CASSLYFGEEQYF,TGTGCCAGCAGTTTATATTTCGGGGAAGAGCAGTACTTC
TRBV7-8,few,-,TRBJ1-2,CASSLDVKGIDGYTF,TGTGCCAGCAGCTTAGATGTTAAGGGGATAGATGGCTACACCTTC
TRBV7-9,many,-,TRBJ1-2,CASSLDDRYGYTF,TGTGCCAGCAGCTTAGACGACCGCTATGGCTACACCTTC
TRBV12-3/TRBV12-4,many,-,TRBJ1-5,CASTLGQGNQPQHF,TGTGCCAGCACCCTGGGGCAGGGCAATCAGCCCCAGCATTTT
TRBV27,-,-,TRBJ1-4,CASSLAFNEKLFF,TGTGCCAGCAGTCTCGCGTTTAATGAAAAACTGTTTTTT